The sequence of this T cell receptor beta chain was determined in a study of Ad26.COV2.S vaccination and SARS-CoV-2 variants. Stated treatment: about 20 received Ad26.COV2.S at low or high dose, single or two shots; about 5 received placebo; per-sample allocation not given. Sample collection was performed on day 63 after the first vaccine or placebo injection. The vaccine delivered Wuhan-strain SARS-CoV-2 spike through an Ad26 vector. This table comes from immunoSEQ multiplex PCR, and its TCRdb copy is limited to in-frame clones, with some not included. The repertoire has around 450,000 clones, approximately 92% of them found once; the top ten carry approximately 2.5%. This CDR3 contains 18 residues. Germline CDR1 reads LNHDA; CDR2 reads SQIVND (reference sequence). The trim removed 6 bases at V and 4 bases at J, leaving 20 bases unmatched.

The chain has TRBV19 and TRBJ1-2; 7 bases match TRBD1. The TCR was taken from a person aged 18-60 years who received the Ad26.COV2.S COVID-19 vaccine or a placebo. This specimen was peripheral blood, taken in a trial of Ad26.COV2.S vaccine versus placebo. CDR3 nucleotides: TGTGCCAGTAGCGGGGTCCCCGGGAGGGGGCTGTACAGCTATGGCTACACCTTC. Its translation: CASSGVPGRGLYSYGYTF.